This TCR beta chain appears in the sequencing data of a study of siplizumab effects on memory and regulatory T cells. A word on this clone: Its antigen is undetermined.

Germline CDR1 and CDR2: MNHEY and SVGAGI. V lost 1 base and J lost 7; bases outside the gene matches: 11. This CDR3 is 16 amino acids long. Profiling relied on immunoSEQ multiplex PCR, and the TCRdb table lists in-frame clones only, not all of them. This table holds about 110,000 clones, about 90% found once. Notes on the study in general: Where siplizumab was present, mappable alloreactive CD4+ clones averaged approximately 73% Treg-derived, compared with 25% to 30% in controls. The diversity of naive T cells seemed greater than that of memory cells, and their alloresponse contribution seemed major. Most alloreactive clones went unmapped to unstimulated subsets; only a minor fraction mapped.

The origin of this receptor is a human donor in good health. V and J are TRBV6-5 and TRBJ1-2; 8 positions match TRBD1. Sequenced material: Tregs sorted from blood. The CDR3 nucleotides read TGTGCCAGCAGTTACTACAGGGGGTCTCGCATGGTTGGCTACACCTTC. The encoded protein is CASSYYRGSRMVGYTF.